The next 29 T cell receptor beta chains were all read from a single sample in a study of OX40 agonist ivuxolimab in advanced cancers. Sequenced by immunoSEQ multiplex PCR; TCRdb stores in-frame clones only, minus some. The repertoire holds some 150,000 clones, with 90% as singletons. The sample consisted of CD4+ or CD8+ T cells sorted from blood, taken in a trial of the OX40 agonist ivuxolimab. The source is an adult with an advanced solid tumor such as melanoma, head and neck, liver or kidney cancer.

Regarding this clone: This CDR3 is also generated by other DNA sequences in the sample. The rearrangement uses TRBV6-6 and TRBJ1-6, with a possible D match to TRBD1 (5 bases). The CDR3 consists of 13 residues. Germline-derived CDR1 and CDR2 are MNHNY and SVGAGI (reference sequence). V was trimmed by 4 bases and J by 6 bases, leaving 7 bases between them. The CDR3 is CASSLGPNSPLHF. The CDR3 DNA follows: TGTGCCAGCAGTTTGGGACCTAATTCACCCCTCCACTTT.

The V call is TRBV2, the J call TRBJ1-5, with unresolved D. Per germline, CDR1 SNHLY and CDR2 FYNNEI. CDR3 length equals 14 residues. Trimming removed 4 bases from V and 4 bases from J, with 11 bases in between. CDR3 in DNA: TGTGCCAGCAGTGTTCAGTCCTTAAATCAGCCCCAGCATTTT. It translates to CASSVQSLNQPQHF.

V and J are TRBV7-9 and TRBJ2-7, with D tentatively TRBD1 (5 bases). The CDR3 covers 13 residues. Per the germline V gene, CDR1 is SEHNR and CDR2 is FQNEAQ (reference sequence). The ends were cut back, 5 bases at V and 3 bases at J, with 11 bases in the middle. The CDR3 spells CASSRDSFYEQYF. The CDR3 region has the DNA TGTGCCAGCAGCAGAGACAGTTTCTACGAGCAGTACTTC.

V is TRBV30 and J is TRBJ2-7; TRBD1 matches at 8 bases. CDR3 length: 17 residues. Germline CDR1 reads GTSNPN; CDR2 reads SVGIG (reference sequence). V was pared by 0 bases and J by 0 bases, with 10 bases of the junction left unmatched. Here the CDR3 reads CAWSVGQGKFGSYEQYF. Written as DNA, the CDR3 is TGTGCCTGGAGTGTTGGACAGGGAAAGTTCGGCTCCTACGAGCAGTACTTC.

The chain links TRBV9 to TRBJ2-2, with D hard to call. V was shortened by 0 bases and J by 4 bases, with 4 bases between the two germline ends. The length of the CDR3 is 13 residues. CDR1 is SGDLS, CDR2 YYNGEE, per germline. DNA of the CDR3: TGTGCCAGCAGCGTAGGACCCACCGGGGAGCTGTTTTTT. It specifies CASSVGPTGELFF.

The chain carries TRBV19 and TRBJ2-7, with 7 bases identical to TRBD2. Looked up from germline, CDR1 is LNHDA and CDR2 is SQIVND (reference sequence). With 3 bases clipped from V and 4 bases from J, the junction kept 12 bases outside the gene matches. The length of the CDR3 is 16 residues. CDR3 in amino acids: CASSIGEGSPIYEQYF. CDR3 nucleotides: TGTGCCAGTAGTATTGGGGAGGGGTCTCCTATTTACGAGCAGTACTTC.

The chain is built from TRBV7-9 and TRBJ1-2, with TRBD1 matching over 8 bases. Germline loops: CDR1 SEHNR, CDR2 FQNEAQ (reference sequence). Germline trimming cut 5 bases from V and 0 bases from J; bases unmatched to any gene: 8. The CDR3 covers 16 residues. In DNA form, the CDR3 reads TGTGCCAGCAGCCCGACGACAGGGGCAACTAACTATGGCTACACCTTC. Translating it yields CASSPTTGATNYGYTF.

The chain recombines TRBV19 with TRBJ1-5; D gene ambiguous. The V and J ends lost 3 bases and 4 bases respectively, with 13 bases between them. The germline V gene has CDR1 LNHDA and CDR2 SQIVND (reference sequence). This CDR3 has 15 residues. The CDR3 DNA reads TGTGCCAGTAGTATGAACCCAGTTATTAATCAGCCCCAGCATTTT. It specifies CASSMNPVINQPQHF.

The V call is TRBV30, the J call TRBJ1-3; D is ambiguous. The germline CDR1 and CDR2 sequences are GTSNPN and SVGIG (reference sequence). V was trimmed by 3 bases and J by 4 bases, leaving 16 bases between them. There are 15 residues in the CDR3. This CDR3 reads CAWRAATAGGNTIYF. The CDR3 nucleotides read TGTGCCTGGAGGGCCGCGACGGCGGGGGGAAACACCATATATTTT.

The chain recombines TRBV6-5 with TRBJ2-3; a possible D gene is TRBD1 (6 bases). The CDR3 is 13 amino acids. The ends were cut back, 5 bases at V and 6 bases at J, with 12 bases in the middle. CDR1 MNHEY and CDR2 SVGAGI come from the germline V gene. CDR3 sequence reads: CASSNQGLDTQYF. The CDR3 DNA is TGTGCCAGCAGTAATCAGGGGCTGGATACGCAGTATTTT.

The chain recombines TRBV6-6 with TRBJ1-5; no clear D gene. The CDR3 length is 16 residues. The germline gives CDR1 MNHNY, CDR2 SVGAGI (reference sequence). The V end lost 6 bases, the J end lost 0 bases, and 15 bases lay between the germline ends. CDR3 in DNA: TGTGCCAGCAGATCCGACCAGCCGGGTAGCAATCAGCCCCAGCATTTT. Its translation is CASRSDQPGSNQPQHF.

This clone showed up just a few times. This rearrangement joins TRBV5-6 to TRBJ2-7; D unresolved. Germline CDR1 reads SGHDT; CDR2 reads YYEEEE. The CDR3 loop spans 11 amino acids. Trimming cost V 2 bases and J 5 bases, with 5 bases left between them. This CDR3 is CASSLRDEQYF. CDR3 sequence (DNA): TGTGCCAGCAGCTTAAGGGACGAGCAGTACTTC.

This clone appeared a few times. This chain joins TRBV5-4 and TRBJ1-1; D is unclear. CDR3 length equals 14 residues. The germline V gene encodes CDR1 SGHNT and CDR2 YYREEE (reference sequence). V was pared by 1 base and J by 1 base, with 8 bases between. CDR3 protein: CASSLKGRNTEAFF. DNA of the CDR3: TGTGCCAGCAGCTTGAAAGGGAGGAACACTGAAGCTTTCTTT.

The rearrangement uses TRBV5-8 and TRBJ1-1, with D tentatively TRBD1 (6 bases). The CDR3 contains 13 residues. Trimming stripped 6 bases from V and 5 bases from J, with 14 bases between. In germline, CDR1 is SGHTS, CDR2 YDEGEE. Here the CDR3 reads CASTLGQRTEAFF. CDR3 nucleotides: TGTGCCAGCACCCTTGGACAGAGGACTGAAGCTTTCTTT.

The chain links TRBV5-1 to TRBJ2-3; a possible D gene is TRBD1 (6 bases). This CDR3 is built from 15 residues. Germline CDR1 SGHRS, CDR2 YFSETQ. Trimming removed 0 bases from V and 4 bases from J, with 12 bases in between. The CDR3 reads CASSLDEGGADTQYF. CDR3 nucleotide sequence: TGCGCCAGCAGCTTGGACGAAGGGGGAGCAGATACGCAGTATTTT.

The chain combines TRBV30 with TRBJ1-1; D is undetermined. V lost 8 bases and J lost 1, with 17 bases in between. This CDR3 spans 14 amino acids. CDR1 is GTSNPN and CDR2 is SVGIG in the germline V gene (reference sequence). CDR3 in amino acids: CALRNERTNTEAFF. DNA of the CDR3: TGTGCCCTACGCAATGAGAGGACGAACACTGAAGCTTTCTTT.

The count of this clone is one. The CDR3, as DNA: TGTGCCAGCAGTTACTCCAGGGGGCAAGGTCAGCCCCAGCATTTT. Translation: CASSYSRGQGQPQHF. V usage is TRBV6-6 and J usage is TRBJ1-5; 8 bases match TRBD1. The germline V gene encodes CDR1 MNHNY and CDR2 SVGAGI (reference sequence). The CDR3 is 15 amino acids. Trimming at V came to 0 bases and at J to 6 bases, leaving 4 bases not matched to a gene.

This chain connects TRBV28 to TRBJ2-7, with 14 nucleotides matching TRBD2. CDR1 is MDHEN and CDR2 is SYDVKM in the germline V gene. The CDR3 length is 17 residues. V trimming: 7 bases; J trimming: 4 bases; junction bases outside the gene matches: 12. DNA of the CDR3: TGTGCCAGCACCATAGGACTAGCGGGAGGCTCAAGGTACGAGCAGTACTTC. The encoded protein is CASTIGLAGGSRYEQYF.

The chain uses TRBV9 and TRBJ1-2; D unresolved. Germline V gene lookup returns CDR1 SGDLS and CDR2 YYNGEE. The CDR3 is 15 residues long. Between the trimmed V and J ends, which lost 6 bases and 3 bases, there was a span of 18 bases. CDR3 in amino acids: CASTRVGRRHYGYTF. The CDR3 coding sequence is TGTGCCAGCACTCGAGTGGGCAGGAGGCACTATGGCTACACCTTC.

The gene calls are TRBV5-1 and TRBJ2-2, with a possible D match to TRBD1 (6 bases). Trimming cost V 4 bases and J 3 bases, with 16 bases left between them. The germline gives CDR1 SGHRS, CDR2 YFSETQ. This CDR3 is built from 16 residues. The CDR3 coding sequence is TGCGCCAGCAGCCACCTACAGGGTCTGGACACCGGGGAGCTGTTTTTT. Protein product: CASSHLQGLDTGELFF.

The rearrangement links TRBV28 to TRBJ1-1, with unresolved D. The V end lost 3 bases, the J end lost 0 bases, and 8 bases lay between the germline ends. The CDR3 is 14 amino acids. Germline V gives CDR1 MDHEN, CDR2 SYDVKM. As DNA, the CDR3 is TGTGCCAGCAGTTTTTTGACGATGAACACTGAAGCTTTCTTT. This sequence encodes CASSFLTMNTEAFF. Together with reference TRBV28 and TRBJ1-1, the CDR3 gives the full variable domain: DVKVTQSSRYLVKRTGEKVFLECVQDMDHENMFWYRQDPGLGLRLIYFSYDVKMKEKGDIPEGYSVSREKKERFSLILESASTNQTSMYLCASSFLTMNTEAFFGQGTRLTVV.

The genes are TRBV19 and TRBJ2-5, with TRBD2 matching over 9 bases. With V trimmed by 10 bases and J by 1 base, 10 bases remained unmatched. The CDR3 contains 15 residues. Germline V CDR1 and CDR2: LNHDA, SQIVND (reference sequence). CDR3 sequence reads: CATAGLAGSQETQYF. The CDR3 DNA reads as TGTGCCACTGCGGGGCTAGCGGGGTCCCAAGAGACCCAGTACTTC.

The J gene is TRBJ1-5, the V gene TRBV27; tentatively, D is TRBD1 (5 bases). CDR1 is MNHEY, CDR2 SMNVEV, per germline (reference sequence). V gave up 5 bases and J gave up 2 bases, with 13 bases separating them. The CDR3 has 15 residues. The CDR3 is CASSRLPGGNQPQHF. CDR3 bases: TGTGCCAGCAGTCGGCTACCGGGGGGCAATCAGCCCCAGCATTTT.

About this clone itself: Other DNA sequences in this sample translate to the same CDR3. The rearrangement links TRBV28 to TRBJ2-1, with D tentatively TRBD2 (6 bases). The CDR3 totals 15 residues. V was trimmed by 3 bases and J by 0 bases, leaving 9 bases between them. The germline V gene encodes CDR1 MDHEN and CDR2 SYDVKM. The DNA for the CDR3 is TGTGCCAGCAGTTTGGGAGGTAGCTCCTACAATGAGCAGTTCTTC. Its protein is CASSLGGSSYNEQFF. The full variable domain, its missing parts supplied by reference TRBV28 and TRBJ2-1, is DVKVTQSSRYLVKRTGEKVFLECVQDMDHENMFWYRQDPGLGLRLIYFSYDVKMKEKGDIPEGYSVSREKKERFSLILESASTNQTSMYLCASSLGGSSYNEQFFGPGTRLTVL.

The CDR3 loop is CASSRIGSYNEQFF. For the CDR3, the DNA is TGTGCCAGCAGTCGAATAGGGAGTTACAATGAGCAGTTCTTC. V gene TRBV28 combines with J gene TRBJ2-1; a possible D gene is TRBD2 (5 bases). The CDR3 length is 14 residues. The V gene's germline CDR1 is MDHEN and CDR2 SYDVKM. The V end lost 5 bases, the J end lost 4 bases, and 12 bases lay between the germline ends.

The chain recombines TRBV27 with TRBJ1-4; 8 bases match TRBD1. J was trimmed by 1 base and V by 3 bases; bases with no gene match: 4. CDR3 size: 16 residues. CDR1 is MNHEY and CDR2 is SMNVEV in the germline V gene (reference sequence). In DNA form, the CDR3 reads TGTGCCAGCAGTTTCTACAGGGGGGAAACTAATGAAAAACTGTTTTTT. Translating gives CASSFYRGETNEKLFF.

A single count supports this clone. The chain uses TRBV5-4 and TRBJ2-1; D unresolved. This CDR3 region has 15 residues. Per germline, CDR1 SGHNT and CDR2 YYREEE (reference sequence). V lost 3 bases and J lost 0, with 10 bases in between. The chain's CDR3 is CASSSAASSYNEQFF. The CDR3 DNA reads TGTGCCAGCAGCTCGGCCGCTAGCTCCTACAATGAGCAGTTCTTC.

The chain links TRBV19 to TRBJ2-1, with 8 bases that match TRBD2. The trim removed 5 bases at V and 2 bases at J, leaving 5 bases unmatched. Germline V CDR1 and CDR2: LNHDA, SQIVND (reference sequence). The CDR3 loop spans 15 amino acids. For the CDR3, the DNA is TGTGCCAGTAGTTGGGCGGGAGGCCCCTACAATGAGCAGTTCTTC. This codes for CASSWAGGPYNEQFF.

This clone was recorded once. This chain joins TRBV25-1 and TRBJ1-2, with D unresolved. The germline gives CDR1 MGHDK, CDR2 SYGVNS. V shed 0 bases and J shed 7 bases, with 12 bases lying between them. The CDR3 is 14 residues long. CDR3 amino acids: CASSEYGGMSGYTF. The CDR3 nucleotides are TGTGCCAGCAGTGAATACGGAGGGATGAGTGGCTACACCTTC.